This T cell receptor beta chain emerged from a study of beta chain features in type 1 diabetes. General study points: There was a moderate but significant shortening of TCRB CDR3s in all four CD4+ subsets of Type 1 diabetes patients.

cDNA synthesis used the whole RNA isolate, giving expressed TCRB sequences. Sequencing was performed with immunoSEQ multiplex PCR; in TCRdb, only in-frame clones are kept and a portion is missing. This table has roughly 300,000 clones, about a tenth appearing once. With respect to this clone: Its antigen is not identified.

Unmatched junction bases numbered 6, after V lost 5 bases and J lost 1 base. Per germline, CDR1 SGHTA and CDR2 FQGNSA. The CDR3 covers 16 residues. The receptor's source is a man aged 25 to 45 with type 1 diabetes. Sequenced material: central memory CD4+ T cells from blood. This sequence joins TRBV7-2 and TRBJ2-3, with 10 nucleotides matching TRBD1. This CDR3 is CASSPWTGGGTDTQYF. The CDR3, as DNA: TGTGCCAGCAGCCCTTGGACAGGGGGAGGCACAGATACGCAGTATTTT.